This TCR beta chain was documented in a study of T-cell reconstitution after alpha-beta-depleted transplantation in children. V shed 2 bases and J shed 8 bases, with 13 bases lying between them. This CDR3 has 14 amino acids. Germline V gene sequence: CDR1 SGHVS, CDR2 FQNEAQ. Library preparation (for TCRbeta) was performed with unique molecular identifiers. TCRdb fed the PCR reads into MiXCR, producing one record per CDR3 protein. Of approximately 490,000 distinct CDR3 sequences in the sample, 8% to 11% are singletons; the top ten hold 2% to 2.5%. Study conclusions and caveats: Reports say that about two months after transplant, the alpha-beta T cells came out of several hundred graft clones that had expanded. Surviving thymic progenitors and recipient T cells were the source of high TCRbeta diversity at day 60 in some patients.

Only a few counts were recorded for this clonotype. Its antigen is not identified. The receptor was isolated from a child under 10 years old with inherited bone marrow failure, due to receive a stem cell transplant. This specimen was PBMCs, taken before TCRalphabeta/CD19-depleted stem cell transplant. This sequence joins TRBV7-8 and TRBJ2-1, with unresolved D. In DNA form, the CDR3 reads TGTGCCAGCAGCTTAACCCGGTGGTACGATGAGCAGTTCTTC. It yields the protein CASSLTRWYDEQFF.